This T cell receptor beta chain was documented in a study of T cells in tuberculosis. Turning to the study itself: Within 7 days of starting treatment, or before, PBMC were stored.

Regarding the study as a whole: Active tuberculosis cases were adults; controls were adolescents.

With 3 bases clipped from V and 4 bases from J, the junction kept 8 bases outside the gene matches. CDR1 is PRHDT, CDR2 FYEKMQ, per germline (reference sequence). The CDR3 extends over 16 amino acids. Time point given: new active TB diagnosis, blood taken before or within 7 days of starting treatment. Tuberculosis was confirmed by positive sputum smear and/or M. tuberculosis culture. Worth noting for this clone: Antigen: not known.

Assay used: immunoSEQ multiplex PCR; TCRdb lists only in-frame clones, some missing. The sample lists more than 35,000 clones, roughly 94% occurring once. The receptor's source is an adult with tuberculosis. The V and J genes are TRBV13 and TRBJ1-3; 8 bases match TRBD1. The sequences come from PBMCs, collected at tuberculosis diagnosis. The CDR3 sequence is CASSLYPTGDGNTIYF. CDR3 in DNA: TGTGCCAGCAGCTTGTATCCGACAGGGGACGGAAACACCATATATTTT. Together with reference TRBV13 and TRBJ1-3, the CDR3 gives the full variable domain: AAGVIQSPRHLIKEKRETATLKCYPIPRHDTVYWYQQGPGQDPQFLISFYEKMQSDKGSIPDRFSAQQFSDYHSELNMSSLELGDSALYFCASSLYPTGDGNTIYFGEGSWLTVV.